The sample holds many counts of the clone carrying this TCR beta chain. The data were produced by immunoSEQ multiplex PCR, yet TCRdb's version contains in-frame clones alone and is incomplete. This sample has about 200,000 clones, with 75% to 90% found just once. This entry is derived from a study of blood T cell repertoires in COVID-19. Study-level information: T cells, B-cell-depleted T cells, or PBMCs supplied cDNA or gDNA.

The CDR3 runs 16 residues. Between the trimmed V and J ends, which lost 4 bases and 0 bases, there was a span of 15 bases. Germline V gene sequence: CDR1 SGDLS, CDR2 YYNGEE. The receptor comes from a young man who had recovered from COVID-19. J is TRBJ2-3 and V is TRBV9, with D possibly TRBD1 on 5 matching bases. What was sequenced was peripheral blood. The chain's CDR3 is CASSSSGGASTDTQYF. CDR3 DNA: TGTGCCAGCAGCTCGAGTGGTGGGGCTAGCACAGATACGCAGTATTTT. The complete variable domain, with remaining parts taken from reference TRBV9 and TRBJ2-3, reads DSGVTQTPKHLITATGQRVTLRCSPRSGDLSVYWYQQSLDQGLQFLIQYYNGEERAKGNILERFSAQQFPDLHSELNLSSLELGDSALYFCASSSSGGASTDTQYFGPGTRLTVL.